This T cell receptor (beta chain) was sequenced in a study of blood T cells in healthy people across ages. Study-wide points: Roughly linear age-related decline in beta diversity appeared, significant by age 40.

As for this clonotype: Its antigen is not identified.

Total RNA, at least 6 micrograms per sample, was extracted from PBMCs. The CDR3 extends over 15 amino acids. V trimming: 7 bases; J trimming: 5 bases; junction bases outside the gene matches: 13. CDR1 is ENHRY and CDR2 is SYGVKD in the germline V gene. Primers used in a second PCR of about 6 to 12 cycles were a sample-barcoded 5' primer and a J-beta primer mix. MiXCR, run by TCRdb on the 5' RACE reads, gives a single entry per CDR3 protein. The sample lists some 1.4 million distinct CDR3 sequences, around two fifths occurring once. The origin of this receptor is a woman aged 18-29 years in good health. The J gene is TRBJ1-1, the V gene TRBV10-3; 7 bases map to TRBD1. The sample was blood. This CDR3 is CAINSIQGISTEAFF. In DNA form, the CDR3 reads TGTGCCATCAATTCTATACAGGGGATTAGTACTGAAGCTTTCTTT.